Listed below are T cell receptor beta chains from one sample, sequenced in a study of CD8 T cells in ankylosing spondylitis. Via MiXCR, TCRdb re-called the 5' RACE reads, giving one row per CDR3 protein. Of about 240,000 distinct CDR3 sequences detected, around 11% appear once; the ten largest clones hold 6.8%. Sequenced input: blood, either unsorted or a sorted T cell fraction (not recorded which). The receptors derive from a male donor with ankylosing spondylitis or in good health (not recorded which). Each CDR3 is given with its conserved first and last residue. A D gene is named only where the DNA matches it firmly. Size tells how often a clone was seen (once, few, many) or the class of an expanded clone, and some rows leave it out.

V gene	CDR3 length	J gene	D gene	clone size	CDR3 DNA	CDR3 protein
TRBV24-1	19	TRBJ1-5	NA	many	TGTGCCACCAGTGACCCTCGGGTTGGAGGGGAAAAAAGGTATTGGCCCCAGCATTTT	CATSDPRVGGEKRYWPQHF
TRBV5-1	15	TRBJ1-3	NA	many	TGCGCCAGCAGCTTGGTACCGCTCTCTGGAAACACCATATATTTT	CASSLVPLSGNTIYF
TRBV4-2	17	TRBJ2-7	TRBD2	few	TGTGCCAGCAGCCAAGAGTCCCGGAGCGGGAGGGGGCACGAGCAGTACTTC	CASSQESRSGRGHEQYF
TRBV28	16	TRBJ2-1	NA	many	TGTGCCAGCAGGGCGGGCAGGTCCTCTTCCTACAATGAGCAGTTCTTC	CASRAGRSSSYNEQFF
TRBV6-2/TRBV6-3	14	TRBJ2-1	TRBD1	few	TGTGCCAGCAGTTACCGGGGACAGATTAATGAGCAGTTCTTC	CASSYRGQINEQFF
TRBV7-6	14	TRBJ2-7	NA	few	TGTGCCAGCAGCTCCCTCATGGGGGCGAGGGAGCAGTACTTC	CASSSLMGAREQYF
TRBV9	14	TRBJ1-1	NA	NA	TGTGCCAGCAGCGTAGATTGGGTGAACACTGAAGCTTTCTTT	CASSVDWVNTEAFF
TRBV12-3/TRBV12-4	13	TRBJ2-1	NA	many	TGTGCCAGCAGTGCCGCTGGTTCTCGCGAGCAGTTCTTC	CASSAAGSREQFF
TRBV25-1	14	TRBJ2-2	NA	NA	TGTGCCAGCAGTGAAGGGACGGGAACCGGGGAGCTGTTTTTT	CASSEGTGTGELFF
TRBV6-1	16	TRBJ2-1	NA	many	TGTGCCAGCAGCCTGGACAGTAGGGGAACCTACAATGAGCAGTTCTTC	CASSLDSRGTYNEQFF
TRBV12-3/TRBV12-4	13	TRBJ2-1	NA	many	TGTGCCAGCAGTACCAAAACCTACAATGAGCAGTTCTTC	CASSTKTYNEQFF
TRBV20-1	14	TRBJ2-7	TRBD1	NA	TGCAGTGCTGCCGGGACAGGGGTAACCTACGAGCAGTACTTC	CSAAGTGVTYEQYF
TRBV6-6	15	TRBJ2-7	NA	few	TGTGCCAGCAGTTACTCGTCAGGGGCCAACTACGAGCAGTACTTC	CASSYSSGANYEQYF
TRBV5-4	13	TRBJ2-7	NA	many	TGTGCCAGCAGCTTGCCAGCGACCCACGAGCAGTACTTC	CASSLPATHEQYF
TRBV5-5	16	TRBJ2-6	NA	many	TGTGCCAGCAGCTTGGCATCTGTCTCTGGGGCCAACGTCCTGACTTTC	CASSLASVSGANVLTF
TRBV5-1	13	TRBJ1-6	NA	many	TGCGCCAGCAGCTCCGGGACTGGGTGGACCCTCCACTTT	CASSSGTGWTLHF
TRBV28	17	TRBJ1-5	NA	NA	TGTGCCAGCACTGCCCTCCTATCCGGGAGCACTAATTTGGCCCAGCATTTT	CASTALLSGSTNLAQHF
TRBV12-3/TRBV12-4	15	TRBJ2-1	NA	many	TGTGCCAGCAGTCTCCTGACGGGGGCCTGGGATGAGCAGTTCTTC	CASSLLTGAWDEQFF
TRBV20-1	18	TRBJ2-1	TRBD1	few	TGCAGTACAACACGAGAGGACAGGGGCTTAAGCTCCTACAATGAGCAGTTCTTC	CSTTREDRGLSSYNEQFF
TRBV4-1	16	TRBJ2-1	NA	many	TGCGCCAGCAGCTCCTCAGGGTTGAGCTCCTACAATGAGCAGTTCTTC	CASSSSGLSSYNEQFF
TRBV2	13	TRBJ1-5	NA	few	TGTGCCAGCAAGAGGCAGAGCAATCAGCCCCAGCATTTT	CASKRQSNQPQHF
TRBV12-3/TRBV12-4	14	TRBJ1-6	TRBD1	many	TGTGCCACCGGGACAGGGACCTATAATTCACCCCTCCACTTT	CATGTGTYNSPLHF
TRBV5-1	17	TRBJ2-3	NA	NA	TGCGCCAGCAGCTTTCCCGTAGCCGGGGGGCCAACAGATACGCAGTATTTT	CASSFPVAGGPTDTQYF
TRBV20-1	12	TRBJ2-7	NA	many	TGCAGTGCTAGAGAGTGGGGCTACGAGCAGTACTTC	CSAREWGYEQYF
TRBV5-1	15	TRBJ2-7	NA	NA	TGCGCCAGCAGCTTGGAGCCCGGACGCGTCTACGAGCAGTACTTC	CASSLEPGRVYEQYF
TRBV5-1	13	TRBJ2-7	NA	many	TGCGCCAGCAGCTTGGACAGGTACTACGAGCAGTACTTC	CASSLDRYYEQYF
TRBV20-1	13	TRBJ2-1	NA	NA	TGCAGTATCCCACCCAGGGATTACAATGAGCAGTTCTTC	CSIPPRDYNEQFF
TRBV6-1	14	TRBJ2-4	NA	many	TGTGCCAGCACCCAGGGAGTAGCCAAAAACATTCAGTACTTC	CASTQGVAKNIQYF
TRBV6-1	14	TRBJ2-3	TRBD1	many	TGTGCCAGCAGTCCCGGGACAGGGCCAGATACGCAGTATTTT	CASSPGTGPDTQYF
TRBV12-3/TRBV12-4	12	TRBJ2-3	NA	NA	TGTGCCAGTACTCGGATCACGGATACGCAGTATTTT	CASTRITDTQYF
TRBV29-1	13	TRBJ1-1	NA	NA	TGCAGCGTCGATGGGGCAGTGAACACTGAAGCTTTCTTT	CSVDGAVNTEAFF
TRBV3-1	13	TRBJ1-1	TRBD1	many	TGTGCCAGCATTGGGACAGGGAACGCTGAAGCTTTCTTT	CASIGTGNAEAFF
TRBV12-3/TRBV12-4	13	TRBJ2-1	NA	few	TGTGCCAGCGTACAGGACCCAAGCAATGAGCAGTTCTTC	CASVQDPSNEQFF
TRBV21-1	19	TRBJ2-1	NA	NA	TGTGCCAGCAGCAAAGGGGATAGCGGCAGTAAGAGCTCCTACAATGAGCAGTTCTTC	CASSKGDSGSKSSYNEQFF
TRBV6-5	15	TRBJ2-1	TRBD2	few	TGTGCCAGCAGTTTAGCGGGGGGTCTCTACAATGAGCAGTTCTTC	CASSLAGGLYNEQFF
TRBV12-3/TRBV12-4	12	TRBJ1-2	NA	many	TGTGCCAGCAGTTTATTTACAGGCGGCTACACCTTC	CASSLFTGGYTF
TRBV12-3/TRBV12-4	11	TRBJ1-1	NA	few	TGTGCCAGCAGTGAGATGGCTGAAGCTTTCTTT	CASSEMAEAFF
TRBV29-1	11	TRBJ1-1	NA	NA	TGCAGCGTTGACTCCGGGGGGCAGACTTTCTTT	CSVDSGGQTFF
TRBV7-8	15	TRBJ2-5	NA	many	TGTGCCAGCAGCTCCGCCCCGGGTGGATGGGAGACCCAGTACTTC	CASSSAPGGWETQYF
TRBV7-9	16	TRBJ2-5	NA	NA	TGTGCCAGCAGCTCTTTGAAGGACCCCGTACAAGAGACCCAGTACTTC	CASSSLKDPVQETQYF
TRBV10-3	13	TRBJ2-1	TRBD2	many	TGTGCCATCAGTGAGGCTAGCGGGACTCCTGTCGATTTC	CAISEASGTPVDF
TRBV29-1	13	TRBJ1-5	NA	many	TGCAGCGTTGTCGAGGGGTATAATCAGCCCCAGCATTTT	CSVVEGYNQPQHF
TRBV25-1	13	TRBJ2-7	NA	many	TGTGCCAGCACTAGCGTACCGCAAGGGGAGCAGTACTTC	CASTSVPQGEQYF
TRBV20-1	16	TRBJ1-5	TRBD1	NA	TGCAGTGCTTACCGGGACAGGGCCGATAGCAATCAGCCCCAGCATTTT	CSAYRDRADSNQPQHF